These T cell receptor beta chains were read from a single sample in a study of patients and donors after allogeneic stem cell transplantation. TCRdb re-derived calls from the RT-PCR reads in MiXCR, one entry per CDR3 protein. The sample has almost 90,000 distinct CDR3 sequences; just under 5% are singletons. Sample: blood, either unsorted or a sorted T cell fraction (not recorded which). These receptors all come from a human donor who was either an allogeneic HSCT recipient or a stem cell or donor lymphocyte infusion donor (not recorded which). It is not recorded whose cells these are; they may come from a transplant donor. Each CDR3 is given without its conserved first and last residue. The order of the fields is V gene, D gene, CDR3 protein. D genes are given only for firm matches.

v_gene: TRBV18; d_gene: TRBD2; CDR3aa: ASSPVGGRALDEQY
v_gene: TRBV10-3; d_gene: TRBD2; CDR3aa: ATKGSGGTHTGELF
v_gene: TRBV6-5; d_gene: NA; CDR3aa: ASSYSATNTGELF
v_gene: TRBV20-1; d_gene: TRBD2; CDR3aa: SAIRTGGRNEQF
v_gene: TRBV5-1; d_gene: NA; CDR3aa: ASSLEMSSYNEQF
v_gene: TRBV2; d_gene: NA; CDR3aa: ASSESSASYEQY
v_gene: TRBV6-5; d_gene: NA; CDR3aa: ASSFRHLETQY
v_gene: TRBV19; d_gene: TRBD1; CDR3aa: ASTRQGLYTGELF
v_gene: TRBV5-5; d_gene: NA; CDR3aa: ASSLSGRGQPQH
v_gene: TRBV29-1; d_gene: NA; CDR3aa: SVRKIGPGELF
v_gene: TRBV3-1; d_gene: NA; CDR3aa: ASSQEGAQY
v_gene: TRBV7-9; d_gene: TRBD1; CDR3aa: ASTTLQGAVETQY
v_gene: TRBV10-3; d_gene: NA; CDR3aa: AISDLNTEAF
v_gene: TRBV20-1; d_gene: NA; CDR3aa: SAQGGIYGYT
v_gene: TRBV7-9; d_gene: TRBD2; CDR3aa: ASSLVSGTSSYNEQF
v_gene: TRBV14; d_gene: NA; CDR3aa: ASSQLLNTEAF
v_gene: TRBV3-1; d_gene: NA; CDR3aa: ASSQDGWNTEAF
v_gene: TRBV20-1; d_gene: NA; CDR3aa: SARDFGKGYEQY
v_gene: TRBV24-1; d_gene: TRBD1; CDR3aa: ATSVPPGQGFNEQY
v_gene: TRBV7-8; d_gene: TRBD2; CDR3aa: ASSGRARFEQF
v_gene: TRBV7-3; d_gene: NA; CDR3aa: ASSFYSNTEAF
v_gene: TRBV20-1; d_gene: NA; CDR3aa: SAVTGRRNTEAF
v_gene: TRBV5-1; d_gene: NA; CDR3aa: ASSLTGLTEAF
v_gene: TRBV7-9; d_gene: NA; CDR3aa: ASRRGYGAYNEQF
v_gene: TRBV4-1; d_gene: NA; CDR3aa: ASRGPGSNTGELF